This passage covers 3 T cell receptor beta chains from one sample sequenced in a study of CD8+ T cells in alopecia areata. Regarding treatment: oral pan-JAK inhibitor, 5-10 mg twice daily. Following RNA extraction, reverse transcription yielded cDNA that acted as the sequencing template. Assay used: immunoSEQ multiplex PCR; TCRdb lists only in-frame clones, some missing. This sample carries about 76,000 clones, around 66% of them seen once, and the ten largest clones take less than 25%. The input for sequencing was CD8+ T cells sorted from blood, taken at week 24, from a patient treated with tofacitinib. The receptors shown here come from a human donor with alopecia areata.

V usage is TRBV7-9 and J usage is TRBJ2-5; the match to TRBD1 covers 8 bases. The CDR3 has 14 residues. In germline, CDR1 is SEHNR, CDR2 FQNEAQ (reference sequence). V lost 5 bases and J lost 2; bases outside the gene matches: 4. The CDR3 protein is CASSPGGAQETQYF. The CDR3 bases are TGTGCCAGCAGCCCAGGGGGCGCTCAAGAGACCCAGTACTTC.

The chain links TRBV27 to TRBJ1-2; possibly TRBD1 for D (6 bases). V was shortened by 6 bases and J by 5 bases, with 13 bases between the two germline ends. There are 13 residues in the CDR3. Germline assignment: CDR1 MNHEY and CDR2 SMNVEV (reference sequence). The CDR3 DNA is TGTGCCAGCAGATCAGGGGCGGGATATGGCTACACCTTC. Translating gives CASRSGAGYGYTF.

The chain uses TRBV9 and TRBJ1-1; D is undetermined. CDR3 length: 14 amino acids. Germline-derived CDR1 and CDR2 are SGDLS and YYNGEE. V lost 2 bases and J lost 1, with 9 bases in between. Written as DNA, the CDR3 is TGTGCCAGCAGCGTTGGCGGAGAGAACACTGAAGCTTTCTTT. Residues: CASSVGGENTEAFF.